What follows are 5 T cell receptor beta chains derived from one specimen sequenced in a study of blood T cell repertoires in COVID-19. This table comes from immunoSEQ multiplex PCR, and its TCRdb copy is limited to in-frame clones, with some not included. The sample shows hundreds of thousands of clones, 85% to 90% of them seen only once. The material sequenced was PBMCs or T cells enriched from blood (not recorded which). The receptors stem from a man aged 30 to 39 who had recovered from COVID-19.

This clone was counted a few times. The chain uses TRBV10-3 and TRBJ1-2; no clear D. Between the trimmed V and J ends, which lost 8 bases and 7 bases, there was a span of 20 bases. The germline CDR1 and CDR2 sequences are ENHRY and SYGVKD. This CDR3 comprises 14 residues. CDR3 sequence reads: CAIRGGVGAFGYTF. The CDR3 DNA is TGTGCCATCCGCGGTGGTGTGGGTGCGTTTGGCTACACCTTC.

The chain recombines TRBV28 with TRBJ2-7; unclear D gene. CDR3 length: 11 residues. Germline V gene data show CDR1 as MDHEN and CDR2 as SYDVKM. V lost 2 bases to trimming and J lost 6 bases, with 5 bases between them. The CDR3 loop reads CASSLEIEQYF. The DNA of the CDR3 is TGTGCCAGCAGTTTAGAGATCGAGCAGTACTTC.

The chain combines TRBV5-1 with TRBJ1-1, with no clear D. This CDR3 has 14 residues. Germline V gene lookup returns CDR1 SGHRS and CDR2 YFSETQ. Trimming took 4 bases from V and 3 from J, leaving 13 bases between them. CDR3 protein: CASSRGKDYTEAFF. The CDR3 nucleotides are TGCGCCAGCAGCCGAGGAAAAGACTACACTGAAGCTTTCTTT.

The genes are TRBV27 and TRBJ1-1; no reliable D call. The germline V gene has CDR1 MNHEY and CDR2 SMNVEV (reference sequence). This CDR3 has 14 amino acids. V lost 0 bases, J lost 4 bases, and 9 bases lay in between. In DNA, the CDR3 is TGTGCCAGCAGTTTATCGACGCCAGGCACTGAAGCTTTCTTT. Translation gives CASSLSTPGTEAFF.

The rearrangement joins TRBV7-2 to TRBJ2-1; weak D call: TRBD2 (6 bases). V lost 5 bases and J lost 9, with 17 bases in between. Germline assignment: CDR1 SGHTA and CDR2 FQGNSA. The CDR3 totals 14 residues. CDR3 region: CASSPRPGLFEQFF. CDR3 DNA sequence: TGTGCCAGCAGCCCCCGACCGGGACTCTTTGAGCAGTTCTTC.